This TCR beta chain was recovered during a study of T cells expressing NK-cell markers. Study-level background: All TCR beta repertoires analysed originated from sorted CD3+CD56+NKG2C+, CD3+CD56+NKG2C- and CD3+CD56-NKG2C+ T cells.

TCRdb reworked the 5' RACE reads into one entry per CDR3 protein, no DNA. Its clone listing holds roughly 380,000 distinct CDR3 sequences. The CDR3 runs 14 residues. Germline loops: CDR1 MNHEY, CDR2 SMNVEV (reference sequence). Sequenced input: blood T cells: a sorted CD56 or NKG2C T cell subset, CD4+ or CD8+ T cells, or bulk PBMC T cells (not recorded which). The V gene is TRBV27, the J gene TRBJ1-6. The clonotype was recovered from a man aged 18-69 years in good health. CDR3 protein: CASSLGPDNSPLHF.